This entry describes one T cell receptor (beta chain). Its antigen is not known. Looked up from germline, CDR1 is LGHNA and CDR2 is YSLEER. V was trimmed by 6 bases and J by 6 bases, leaving 23 bases between them. This CDR3 has 17 amino acids. This record comes from a study of T cells after yellow fever vaccination. Overall study results and limits: One caveat is that FACS-sorted repertoires could contain abundant clonotypes contaminating from the bulk population.

Making TCR cDNA involved 5'RACE template switching, which added UMIs and a universal primer site. One entry per CDR3 protein, called by TCRdb with MiXCR from the 5' RACE reads. Of about 580,000 distinct CDR3 sequences listed, less than 20% were seen once; the top ten hold approximately 15%. The rearrangement joins TRBV4-3 to TRBJ2-2, with D possibly being TRBD1 (7 bases). The clonotype was recovered from a man younger than 35 who received the YFV17D yellow fever vaccine. The sequencing used PBMCs, collected less than 6 days after the first yellow fever vaccination. In DNA, the CDR3 is TGCGCCAGCAGTCGGGAGATTGACAGGGTGGGCCCCGGGGAGCTGTTTTTT. Protein: CASSREIDRVGPGELFF.